The 20 T cell receptor beta chains below come from one sample, sequenced in a study of CD8+ T cells in alopecia areata. Regarding treatment: oral pan-JAK inhibitor, 5-10 mg twice daily. The sequencing template was cDNA reverse transcribed from extracted RNA. The table came from immunoSEQ multiplex PCR; TCRdb's copy has only in-frame clones and leaves some out. The sample records 60,000 to 85,000 clones, approximately 29% being singletons. Sequencing used CD8+ T cells sorted from blood, obtained at week 4, from a patient treated with tofacitinib. The receptor set was obtained from a human donor with alopecia areata.

This clone was observed a handful of times. The rearrangement uses TRBV15 and TRBJ2-5; the D is unclear. The CDR3 length is 12 residues. V was cut by 1 base and J by 4 bases, with 4 bases left in between. Germline CDR1 LNHNV, CDR2 YYDKDF (reference sequence). The CDR3 DNA follows: TGTGCCACCAGCAGAGCCCGAGAGACCCAGTACTTC. Protein product: CATSRARETQYF.

The V and J genes are TRBV5-4 and TRBJ1-2; 9 bases align to TRBD1. V shed 6 bases, J shed 3 bases, and the junction held 9 bases outside the gene matches. CDR1 is SGHNT, CDR2 YYREEE, per germline (reference sequence). CDR3 size: 15 residues. This CDR3 reads CASTTQDRGYYGYTF. The CDR3 bases are TGTGCCAGCACCACACAGGACAGGGGATACTATGGCTACACCTTC.

The V gene is TRBV9, the J gene TRBJ2-5; D may be TRBD2 (6 bases). Germline CDR1 is SGDLS and CDR2 is YYNGEE. The CDR3 loop spans 14 amino acids. Trimming took off 3 bases at V and 4 bases at J, with 13 bases between the two ends. The CDR3 DNA reads TGTGCCAGCAGCGCCCAAGCGGGCGTAGAGACCCAGTACTTC. It translates to CASSAQAGVETQYF.

The chain joins TRBV29-1 to TRBJ2-5; D unclear. Deletions cut 4 bases from V and 9 bases from J, with 12 bases between. Germline CDR1 reads SQVTM; CDR2 reads ANQGSEA. CDR3 length: 11 amino acids. The CDR3 reads CSVGAAGAQYF. The CDR3 DNA reads TGCAGCGTTGGGGCAGCCGGAGCCCAGTACTTC.

The rearrangement links TRBV30 to TRBJ2-7, with D possibly being TRBD1 or TRBD2 (5 bases each). The CDR3 consists of 15 residues. Looked up from germline, CDR1 is GTSNPN and CDR2 is SVGIG (reference sequence). V gave up 1 base and J gave up 2 bases, with 15 bases separating them. The CDR3 DNA is TGTGCCTGGAGTGACACCGGGACGCGGCCCTACGAGCAGTACTTC. It is translated as CAWSDTGTRPYEQYF.

There are a few counts of this clone. The V call is TRBV21-1, the J call TRBJ2-5; the D segment call TRBD1 is taken from the table without a DNA check. TRBV21-1 is described as a pseudogene. CDR3 size: 16 residues. The CDR3 sequence: CASSFRPDKTAGTQYF. The CDR3 DNA sequence: TGTGCCAGCAGCTTTCGACCGGACAAGACTGCTGGGACCCAGTACTTC.

The chain is built from TRBV7-9 and TRBJ1-1, with a tentative D call TRBD1 (6 bases). Germline CDR1 is SEHNR and CDR2 is FQNEAQ (reference sequence). This CDR3 is 14 amino acids long. V was trimmed by 4 bases and J by 6 bases, leaving 15 bases between them. The CDR3 loop is CASSSRTVGSEAFF. In DNA, the CDR3 is TGTGCCAGCAGCTCGAGGACAGTCGGCTCTGAAGCTTTCTTT.

The rearrangement links TRBV2 to TRBJ2-7; no clear D. Trimming removed 7 bases at V and 2 bases at J, with 12 bases between. Germline V gene sequence: CDR1 SNHLY, CDR2 FYNNEI. The CDR3 loop spans 13 amino acids. CDR3 in DNA: TGTGCCAGCATTGGCAGGAACACCTACGAGCAGTACTTC. Translation gives CASIGRNTYEQYF. Drawing the rest from reference TRBV2 and TRBJ2-7, the complete variable domain is EPEVTQTPSHQVTQMGQEVILRCVPISNHLYFYWYRQILGQKVEFLVSFYNNEISEKSEIFDDQFSVERPDGSNFTLKIRSTKLEDSAMYFCASIGRNTYEQYFGPGTRLTVT.

This chain joins TRBV2 and TRBJ2-7; D ambiguous. CDR3 length: 13 amino acids. Germline values: CDR1 SNHLY, CDR2 FYNNEI. V gave up 5 bases and J gave up 0 bases, with 8 bases separating them. The CDR3 loop is CASSTVSSYEQYF. The CDR3 bases are TGTGCCAGCAGTACTGTAAGCTCCTACGAGCAGTACTTC.

The sample holds a few counts of this clone. V gene TRBV9 combines with J gene TRBJ1-2; tentatively, D is TRBD1 (5 bases). This CDR3 is 14 amino acids long. V was trimmed by 4 bases and J by 8 bases, leaving 18 bases between them. Germline V gives CDR1 SGDLS, CDR2 YYNGEE. The CDR3 sequence is CASSLNHGHDGYTF. The CDR3 DNA reads TGTGCCAGCAGCCTAAACCACGGACATGACGGCTACACCTTC. The full variable domain, its missing parts supplied by reference TRBV9 and TRBJ1-2, is DSGVTQTPKHLITATGQRVTLRCSPRSGDLSVYWYQQSLDQGLQFLIQYYNGEERAKGNILERFSAQQFPDLHSELNLSSLELGDSALYFCASSLNHGHDGYTFGSGTRLTVV.

V usage is TRBV10-3 and J usage is TRBJ2-5, with 9 bases that match TRBD1. The CDR3 totals 15 residues. Germline trimming cut 2 bases from V and 2 bases from J; bases unmatched to any gene: 3. Germline CDR1 ENHRY, CDR2 SYGVKD. The CDR3 sequence: CAISEGQGIQETQYF. As DNA, the CDR3 is TGTGCCATCAGTGAGGGACAGGGGATACAAGAGACCCAGTACTTC.

This CDR3 is CASKGEETQYF. The CDR3 DNA reads TGTGCCAGCAAGGGGGAAGAGACCCAGTACTTC. The rearrangement joins TRBV2 to TRBJ2-5; TRBD1 is a possible D gene (6 bases). This CDR3 has 11 amino acids. Germline V gene sequence: CDR1 SNHLY, CDR2 FYNNEI. V dropped 7 bases and J dropped 3 bases, with 6 bases sitting between them.

The gene calls are TRBV29-1 and TRBJ2-7, with TRBD2 identical over 9 bases. The V gene's germline CDR1 is SQVTM and CDR2 ANQGSEA. The ends lost 4 bases at V and 3 bases at J; junction bases unmatched: 10. The CDR3 spans 15 residues. The CDR3 sequence: CSVVGSGRKSYEQYF. For the CDR3, the DNA is TGCAGCGTTGTTGGTAGCGGGAGAAAGAGCTACGAGCAGTACTTC.

This clone appeared a few times. The chain recombines TRBV7-9 with TRBJ2-5, with 9 bases that match TRBD1. The CDR3 contains 15 residues. Trimming removed 5 bases from V and 2 bases from J; junction bases left unmatched: 6. The germline V gene encodes CDR1 SEHNR and CDR2 FQNEAQ (reference sequence). This CDR3 reads CASSRRTGEQETQYF. The CDR3, as DNA: TGTGCCAGCAGCCGGAGGACAGGGGAACAAGAGACCCAGTACTTC.

As concerns this clone: The junction departs from the called germline gene at one end, perhaps through a read error. V is TRBV10-3 and J is TRBJ2-7; 8 bases match TRBD1. There are 15 residues in the CDR3. The germline CDR1 and CDR2 sequences are ENHRY and SYGVKD. The DNA of the CDR3 is TGTGCCAGCAGTTTCCCCGGACAGGGCCTCTACGAGCAGTACTTC. Protein sequence: CASSFPGQGLYEQYF.

In DNA form, the CDR3 reads TGTGCCACCAGCACCGTTACCAAAAACATTCAGTACTTC. Translated: CATSTVTKNIQYF. The chain combines TRBV15 with TRBJ2-4; D not resolved. The CDR3 runs to 13 residues. CDR1 and CDR2 (germline): LNHNV, YYDKDF (reference sequence). Trimming shortened V by 4 bases and J by 2 bases, and 6 bases separated the two germline ends.

This chain links TRBV5-1 with TRBJ2-3; no clear D gene. V was cut by 6 bases and J by 5 bases, with 4 bases left in between. Germline V CDR1 and CDR2: SGHRS, YFSETQ. The CDR3 extends over 10 amino acids. This chain's CDR3 is CASTGDTQYF. The CDR3, as DNA: TGCGCCAGCACAGGAGATACGCAGTATTTT.

The rearrangement uses TRBV9 and TRBJ2-2; 8 nucleotides line up with TRBD1. The CDR3 is made up of 16 amino acids. The ends lost 0 bases at V and 7 bases at J; junction bases unmatched: 8. Germline loops: CDR1 SGDLS, CDR2 YYNGEE. This CDR3 is CASSVGQGALLGELFF. CDR3 sequence (DNA): TGTGCCAGCAGCGTAGGTCAGGGGGCGCTTCTCGGGGAGCTGTTTTTT.

The genes are TRBV5-1 and TRBJ1-1; the D is unclear. CDR1 is SGHRS, CDR2 YFSETQ, per germline. This CDR3 is built from 14 residues. V was clipped by 1 base and J by 1 base, with 8 bases between them. Written as DNA, the CDR3 is TGCGCCAGCAGCTTGACGGGAGAGAACACTGAAGCTTTCTTT. Protein product: CASSLTGENTEAFF.

The CDR3 loop is CASTRDGGELFF. As DNA, the CDR3 is TGCGCCAGCACCCGGGACGGCGGGGAGCTGTTTTTT. The chain couples TRBV5-1 to TRBJ2-2, with D tentatively TRBD1 or TRBD2 (5 bases each). V lost 6 bases and J 7 bases, leaving 10 bases between the germline ends. Germline CDR1 and CDR2: SGHRS and YFSETQ. The CDR3 is 12 residues long. The full variable domain, in which reference TRBV5-1 and TRBJ2-2 provide the parts outside the CDR3, is KAGVTQTPRYLIKTRGQQVTLSCSPISGHRSVSWYQQTPGQGLQFLFEYFSETQRNKGNFPGRFSGRQFSNSRSEMNVSTLELGDSALYLCASTRDGGELFFGEGSRLTVL.